Presented here are 31 T cell receptor beta chains from one specimen sequenced in a study of blood T cell repertoires in COVID-19. Assay used: immunoSEQ multiplex PCR; TCRdb lists only in-frame clones, some missing. Of 250,000 to 300,000 clones detected, approximately 90% appear once; the ten largest clones hold less than 4.5%. Material for sequencing was peripheral blood. The receptors shown here come from a man aged 18-30 years with active or convalescent COVID-19.

This clone was picked up a small number of times. The chain uses TRBV28 and TRBJ2-7; tentative D call: TRBD1 (6 bases). Germline CDR1 is MDHEN and CDR2 is SYDVKM. The V end was cut by 8 bases, the J end by 3 bases, with 20 bases between. The CDR3 is 15 residues long. The CDR3 nucleotides read TGTGCCAGCGGCCTTTCCCAGGGGCTCTTCTACGAGCAGTACTTC. This encodes CASGLSQGLFYEQYF.

The V and J genes are TRBV7-3 and TRBJ2-6; the match to TRBD1 covers 7 bases. There are 14 residues in the CDR3. Per germline, CDR1 SGHTA and CDR2 FQGTGA. V lost 8 bases and J lost 0; bases outside the gene matches: 1. This CDR3 is CASRTGSGANVLTF. The CDR3 coding sequence is TGTGCCAGCCGGACAGGCTCTGGGGCCAACGTCCTGACTTTC.

This clone turned up a few times. The chain recombines TRBV15 with TRBJ2-2; 11 bases align to TRBD2. This CDR3 is 20 amino acids long. Germline-derived CDR1 and CDR2 are LNHNV and YYDKDF (reference sequence). J gave up 0 bases and V 0 bases, and 9 bases lay outside the gene matches. The CDR3 DNA reads TGTGCCACCAGCAGAGATGGCCAACTAGCGGGGGTCCCGAACACCGGGGAGCTGTTTTTT. Protein sequence: CATSRDGQLAGVPNTGELFF.

This clone has more than one count but fewer than ten. One end of the junction is discordant with germline, which a read error may explain. The genes are TRBV6-7 and TRBJ2-7; D perhaps matches TRBD1 (7 bases). TRBV6-7 qualifies as an ORF whose function is uncertain. The CDR3 length is 12 residues. CDR3 protein: CANIRSGGGLSF. CDR3 DNA sequence: TGTGCCAATATCCGGTCAGGGGGAGGTTTGTCCTTC.

The V gene is TRBV9, the J gene TRBJ1-1; a possible D gene is TRBD1 (5 bases). Germline CDR1 reads SGDLS; CDR2 reads YYNGEE. The V and J ends lost 2 bases and 4 bases respectively, with 15 bases between them. This CDR3 spans 15 amino acids. The CDR3 region is CASSVGGGQGTEAFF. The CDR3 DNA reads as TGTGCCAGCAGCGTGGGGGGAGGGCAGGGCACTGAAGCTTTCTTT.

The V gene is TRBV14, the J gene TRBJ2-2; TRBD1 might be the D (6 bases). The CDR3 length is 13 residues. Trimming pared 6 bases from V and 6 bases from J, leaving 11 bases between. Per the germline V gene, CDR1 is SGHDN and CDR2 is FVKESK. CDR3 DNA sequence: TGTGCCAGCAGGCTACAGGGTTCCGGGGAGCTGTTTTTT. This sequence encodes CASRLQGSGELFF.

In its sample, this clone was seen a few times. The chain carries TRBV5-1 and TRBJ2-7; 9 nucleotides match TRBD1. The V segment lost 4 bases and the J segment 4 bases; nucleotides outside the gene matches: 12. The CDR3 covers 16 residues. CDR1 and CDR2 (germline): SGHRS, YFSETQ. The CDR3: CASSASWDRVTYEQYF. DNA for the CDR3: TGCGCCAGCAGCGCGTCGTGGGACAGGGTAACATACGAGCAGTACTTC.

The rearrangement links TRBV3-1 (or the pseudogene TRBV3-2) to TRBJ1-3; D call uncertain. This CDR3 comprises 15 residues. CDR1 LGHDT and CDR2 YNNKEL come from the germline V gene (reference sequence). With 4 bases removed from V and 0 bases from J, the gap between germline ends came to 10 bases. The CDR3 loop is CASSRGGHSGNTIYF. As DNA, the CDR3 is TGTGCCAGCAGCCGTGGCGGTCACTCTGGAAACACCATATATTTT.

This clone was found once. The chain links TRBV2 to TRBJ2-1, with D maybe TRBD1 (6 bases). The CDR3 has 15 amino acids. CDR1 is SNHLY and CDR2 is FYNNEI in the germline V gene. Trimming took off 6 bases at V and 3 bases at J, with 15 bases between the two ends. Here the CDR3 reads CASRIGTLSYNEQFF. The CDR3 nucleotides are TGTGCCAGCAGAATCGGGACATTGAGCTACAATGAGCAGTTCTTC.

For this clone: A read error may be the cause here, since a much bigger clone is one base away. The chain couples TRBV5-5 to TRBJ2-7; 7 bases line up with TRBD1. V dropped 0 bases and J dropped 1; count of bases not matched to a gene: 1. Germline CDR1 is SGHKS and CDR2 is YYEKEE (reference sequence). The CDR3 runs 14 residues. The DNA for the CDR3 is TGTGCCAGCAGCTTGGAACAGGGGTCCTACGAGCAGTACTTC. Translated: CASSLEQGSYEQYF. Filled out from reference TRBV5-5 and TRBJ2-7, the complete variable domain reads DAGVTQSPTHLIKTRGQQVTLRCSPISGHKSVSWYQQVLGQGPQFIFQYYEKEERGRGNFPDRFSARQFPNYSSELNVNALLLGDSALYLCASSLEQGSYEQYFGPGTRLTVT.

The rearrangement links TRBV5-8 to TRBJ1-1, with TRBD1 matching 11 bases. Germline V gene lookup returns CDR1 SGHTS and CDR2 YDEGEE. This CDR3 spans 18 amino acids. J gave up 3 bases and V 3 bases, and 13 bases lay outside the gene matches. CDR3 in amino acids: CASSWTGGTFRVDTEAFF. CDR3 DNA: TGTGCCAGCAGCTGGACAGGGGGCACTTTTCGAGTCGACACTGAAGCTTTCTTT.

The V call is TRBV6-5, the J call TRBJ1-2; D might be TRBD1 (6 bases). Germline values: CDR1 MNHEY, CDR2 SVGAGI. The length of the CDR3 is 13 residues. V dropped 8 bases and J dropped 2 bases, with 12 bases sitting between them. The CDR3 here is CASRRGQNYGYTF. CDR3 bases: TGTGCCAGCCGCCGCGGACAGAACTATGGCTACACCTTC.

The V and J genes are TRBV24-1 and TRBJ1-5; TRBD1 matches at 7 bases. Germline loops: CDR1 KGHDR, CDR2 SFDVKD. Unmatched junction bases numbered 7, after V lost 9 bases and J lost 6 bases. This CDR3 spans 13 amino acids. The CDR3 nucleotides are TGTGCCACCTCTTCAGGGGGAGGTCAGCCCCAGCATTTT. This sequence encodes CATSSGGGQPQHF.

This clone is a singleton in its sample. This chain links TRBV11-3 with TRBJ1-3; D gene uncertain. Deletions cut 2 bases from V and 2 bases from J, with 4 bases between. This CDR3 is built from 13 residues. The germline gives CDR1 SGHNT, CDR2 YENEEA. The CDR3 sequence: CASSLTTGNTIYF. CDR3 nucleotides: TGTGCCAGCAGCTTAACAACTGGAAACACCATATATTTT.

The chain employs TRBV12-3 or TRBV12-4 and TRBJ2-2, with TRBD2 matching 11 bases. CDR3 length equals 13 residues. V lost 7 bases and J lost 5; bases outside the gene matches: 0. The CDR3 protein is CASIAGGTGELFF. The CDR3 nucleotides are TGTGCCAGCATAGCGGGAGGGACCGGGGAGCTGTTTTTT.

The chain employs TRBV11-3 and TRBJ2-7, with a tentative D call TRBD1 (5 bases). V was clipped by 5 bases and J by 3 bases, with 14 bases between them. The CDR3 extends over 14 amino acids. Per germline, CDR1 SGHNT and CDR2 YENEEA. The CDR3: CASSRSWTSYEQYF. The DNA for the CDR3 is TGTGCCAGCAGCCGCTCCTGGACAAGCTACGAGCAGTACTTC. The variable domain in full, with the rest retrieved from reference TRBV11-3 and TRBJ2-7, is EAGVVQSPRYKIIEKKQPVAFWCNPISGHNTLYWYLQNLGQGPELLIRYENEEAVDDSQLPKDRFSAERLKGVDSTLKIQPAELGDSAVYLCASSRSWTSYEQYFGPGTRLTVT.

This clone was counted between two and nine times. The chain links TRBV6-2 or TRBV6-3 to TRBJ1-4, with 9 bases matching TRBD1. This CDR3 contains 14 residues. Trimming took 5 bases from V and 8 from J; bases not matched to a gene: 6. The germline V gene has CDR1 MNHEY and CDR2 SVGEGT. The CDR3 DNA sequence: TGTGCCAGCAGTCCCGGGACAGGGCTCGAAAAACTGTTTTTT. Its protein product is CASSPGTGLEKLFF.

The chain uses TRBV24-1 and TRBJ2-1, with D tentatively TRBD2 (6 bases). Deletions cut 3 bases from V and 9 bases from J, with 20 bases between. The CDR3 runs 16 residues. Germline CDR1 and CDR2: KGHDR and SFDVKD. CDR3 in amino acids: CATSDQRLGASSEQFF. CDR3 sequence (DNA): TGTGCCACCAGTGATCAGAGACTAGGGGCCTCGAGTGAGCAGTTCTTC.

As concerns this clone: Other DNA sequences in this specimen translate into the identical CDR3. This chain joins TRBV24-1 and TRBJ2-1; 10 bases are a match to TRBD1. Germline V lookup: CDR1 KGHDR, CDR2 SFDVKD. The CDR3 spans 14 residues. With V trimmed by 9 bases and J by 5 bases, 6 bases remained unmatched. CDR3: CATLSGTGDNEQFF. For the CDR3, the DNA is TGTGCCACCCTCAGCGGGACAGGGGACAATGAGCAGTTCTTC.

In this sample, this clone turned up once. The rearrangement links TRBV5-1 to TRBJ2-1; possibly TRBD2 for D (5 bases). V was trimmed by 5 bases and J by 6 bases, leaving 6 bases between them. This CDR3 region has 11 residues. The V gene's germline CDR1 is SGHRS and CDR2 YFSETQ. The DNA of the CDR3 is TGCGCCAGCAGGAGGGCCAATGAGCAGTTCTTC. It yields the protein CASRRANEQFF.

The J gene is TRBJ1-2, the V gene TRBV24-1; D unresolved. There are 13 residues in the CDR3. V was pared by 4 bases and J by 5 bases, with 10 bases between. The germline V gene has CDR1 KGHDR and CDR2 SFDVKD. The CDR3 nucleotides are TGTGCCACCAGTGAGGCCCCGTTGTATGGCTACACCTTC. It specifies CATSEAPLYGYTF.

The rearrangement uses TRBV11-2 and TRBJ1-6; D not resolved. The CDR3 length is 14 residues. The V gene lost 3 bases and the J gene lost 0 bases, with 3 bases spanning the gap. CDR1 and CDR2 (germline): SGHAT, FQNNGV. The CDR3 protein is CASSFSSYNSPLHF. The DNA of the CDR3 is TGTGCCAGCAGCTTTAGCTCCTATAATTCACCCCTCCACTTT.

This chain connects TRBV28 to TRBJ2-7; 14 bases map to TRBD2. This CDR3 has 16 residues. Trimming took 3 bases from V and 5 from J; bases not matched to a gene: 6. Per germline, CDR1 MDHEN and CDR2 SYDVKM. The CDR3 loop reads CASSFWGLAGVHEQYF. The CDR3 DNA is TGTGCCAGCAGTTTTTGGGGACTAGCGGGGGTCCACGAGCAGTACTTC.

The J gene is TRBJ1-1, the V gene TRBV7-7; D not certain. The germline CDR1 and CDR2 sequences are SSHAT and FNYEAQ (reference sequence). The CDR3 spans 13 residues. Trimming took 1 base from V and 1 from J, leaving 4 bases between them. CDR3 nucleotide sequence: TGTGCCAGCAGCTTAGACAGGAACACTGAAGCTTTCTTT. It encodes CASSLDRNTEAFF.

The chain is built from TRBV11-2 and TRBJ2-1; 11 nucleotides agree with TRBD2. V lost 4 bases, J lost 6 bases, and 2 bases stayed unmatched. This CDR3 contains 14 residues. Germline assignment: CDR1 SGHAT and CDR2 FQNNGV. CDR3 in amino acids: CASSSLAGGNEQFF. The CDR3 coding sequence is TGTGCCAGCAGCTCCCTAGCGGGAGGCAATGAGCAGTTCTTC. The variable domain in full, with the rest retrieved from reference TRBV11-2 and TRBJ2-1, is EAGVAQSPRYKIIEKRQSVAFWCNPISGHATLYWYQQILGQGPKLLIQFQNNGVVDDSQLPKDRFSAERLKGVDSTLKIQPAKLEDSAVYLCASSSLAGGNEQFFGPGTRLTVL.

This chain uses TRBV7-6 with TRBJ1-3; no reliable D call. Trimming pared 0 bases from V and 0 bases from J, leaving 6 bases between. Germline lookup yields CDR1 SGHVS and CDR2 FNYEAQ. This CDR3 spans 15 amino acids. In nucleotides, the CDR3 is TGTGCCAGCAGCTTAGCGGGCCCCTCTGGAAACACCATATATTTT. This encodes CASSLAGPSGNTIYF. The variable domain in full, with the rest retrieved from reference TRBV7-6 and TRBJ1-3, is GAGVSQSPRYKVTKRGQDVALRCDPISGHVSLYWYRQALGQGPEFLTYFNYEAQQDKSGLPNDRFSAERPEGSISTLTIQRTEQRDSAMYRCASSLAGPSGNTIYFGEGSWLTVV.

V usage is TRBV6-2 or TRBV6-3 and J usage is TRBJ2-3; D gene unclear. Germline V CDR1 and CDR2: MNHEY, SVGEGT. The CDR3 sequence is 13 residues long. Trimming left V 4 bases short and J 4 bases short, with 9 bases between. CDR3: CASSLLRSDTQYF. CDR3 nucleotides: TGTGCCAGCAGTTTACTCAGGTCAGATACGCAGTATTTT.

This sequence joins TRBV6-5 and TRBJ2-3; 11 bases line up with TRBD2. J gave up 6 bases and V 2 bases, and 7 bases lay outside the gene matches. Germline CDR1 is MNHEY and CDR2 is SVGAGI. The CDR3 sequence is 16 residues long. For the CDR3, the DNA is TGTGCCAGCAGTTACGGTACTAGCGGGGGATTGGATACGCAGTATTTT. Its translation is CASSYGTSGGLDTQYF.

The V and J genes are TRBV19 and TRBJ1-5; D is unresolved. Germline V gene data show CDR1 as LNHDA and CDR2 as SQIVND (reference sequence). Deletions cut 10 bases from V and 7 bases from J, with 14 bases between. The CDR3 runs to 12 residues. CDR3 loop: CAIGGRGQPQHF. CDR3 in DNA: TGTGCCATTGGAGGGCGAGGGCAGCCCCAGCATTTT.

This clone was picked up many times. CDR3 protein: CASSLSEGTYEQYF. The CDR3 bases are TGTGCCAGCAGTTTGTCGGAGGGGACCTACGAGCAGTACTTC. The gene calls are TRBV28 and TRBJ2-7; perhaps TRBD2 as D (6 bases). Germline CDR1 and CDR2: MDHEN and SYDVKM. Trimming left V 3 bases short and J 2 bases short, with 11 bases between. The CDR3 runs to 14 residues. The variable domain in full, with the rest retrieved from reference TRBV28 and TRBJ2-7, is DVKVTQSSRYLVKRTGEKVFLECVQDMDHENMFWYRQDPGLGLRLIYFSYDVKMKEKGDIPEGYSVSREKKERFSLILESASTNQTSMYLCASSLSEGTYEQYFGPGTRLTVT.

The rearrangement links TRBV5-1 to TRBJ2-7; possibly TRBD2 for D (5 bases). The CDR3 is 17 residues long. Trimming took off 4 bases at V and 2 bases at J, with 22 bases between the two ends. Germline V gives CDR1 SGHRS, CDR2 YFSETQ. CDR3: CASSRIAPGGGTYEQYF. Here the CDR3 DNA reads TGCGCCAGCAGCCGCATCGCCCCTGGAGGAGGAACCTACGAGCAGTACTTC.